The rows below give T cell receptor beta chains drawn from one sample of a study of a mutant IDH1 vaccine in newly diagnosed glioma. The antigens these receptors bind are not known. Generated by immunoSEQ multiplex PCR, the TCRdb table keeps only in-frame clones and is missing some. Among 45,000 to 55,000 clones listed, around 80% were seen once. This material consisted of PBMCs, taken from a glioma patient whose treatment included an IDH1 peptide vaccine. The receptor source for this set is a woman aged 40 to 50 with glioma. CDR3s include the opening cysteine and the closing phenylalanine or tryptophan. The order of the fields is D gene, J gene, clone size, V gene, CDR3 DNA, CDR3 protein. The D gene is left open where the match is weak. Not every row has a clone size; where given, it reads once, few, many or a size class.

-,TRBJ1-4,-,TRBV6-5,TGTGCCAGCAGTTGGAGACAAACTAATGAAAAACTGTTTTTT,CASSWRQTNEKLFF
-,TRBJ2-3,-,TRBV5-6,TGTGCCAGCAGCTTGCTTGGTGGGGGCACAGATACGCAGTATTTT,CASSLLGGGTDTQYF
TRBD2,TRBJ2-3,-,TRBV27,TGTGCCAGCAGTCCGCTAGCGGGGGGCCTTGTAGATACGCAGTATTTT,CASSPLAGGLVDTQYF
-,TRBJ2-7,-,TRBV14,TGTGCCAGCAGCCGTAGCGAGACCTACGAGCAGTACTTC,CASSRSETYEQYF
-,TRBJ1-2,few,TRBV5-4,TGTGCCAGCAGGTCCCCGGGACAAGGAGGTGGCTACACCTTC,CASRSPGQGGGYTF
TRBD1,TRBJ1-1,-,TRBV7-9,TGTGCCAGCAGCCACCCGGGGGACAGCTACACTGAAGCTTTCTTT,CASSHPGDSYTEAFF
-,TRBJ1-1,-,TRBV5-1,TGCGCCAGCTCTCCCCAGGGGATGAACACTGAAGCTTTCTTT,CASSPQGMNTEAFF
-,TRBJ2-1,-,TRBV29-1,TGCAGCGTTGAAGAACTGCTACTAAACAATGAGCAGTTCTTC,CSVEELLLNNEQFF
-,TRBJ1-4,few,TRBV7-9,TGTGCCAGCAGCTCGGGACACCTGAATGAAAAACTGTTTTTT,CASSSGHLNEKLFF
-,TRBJ2-5,-,TRBV19,TGTGCCAGTAGTATAGGACGAGGGACCCAGTACTTC,CASSIGRGTQYF
TRBD2,TRBJ2-1,-,TRBV7-2,TGTGCCAGCAGCCGGAGCGGGGGGGCCCTCAATGAGCAGTTCTTC,CASSRSGGALNEQFF
-,TRBJ2-7,once,TRBV12-1,TGTGCCAGCAGCTTTCCAGAGCCCCGGCGAGACTACGAGCAGTACTTC,CASSFPEPRRDYEQYF
-,TRBJ1-1,-,TRBV2,TGTGCCAGCAGTATCCAGGGGAAGTACACTGAAGCTTTCTTT,CASSIQGKYTEAFF
-,TRBJ1-2,-,TRBV2,TGTGCCAGCAGTGAGGCGGATTTCTATGGCTACACCTTC,CASSEADFYGYTF
-,TRBJ2-1,-,TRBV20-1,TGCAGTGCTAATACATTGGAGCAGTTCTTC,CSANTLEQFF
-,TRBJ2-1,-,TRBV4-3,TGCGCCAGCAGCCCCCCCGGGCTGCGCTACAATGAGCAGTTCTTC,CASSPPGLRYNEQFF
-,TRBJ1-1,-,TRBV11-2,TGTGCCAGCAGCTTAGGGGGTTGGGGAATGAACACTGAAGCTTTCTTT,CASSLGGWGMNTEAFF
TRBD1,TRBJ2-7,-,TRBV7-2,TGTGCCAGCAGCCGTGAAGTGACCAGGGGGCTAGGGACCGAGCAGTACTTC,CASSREVTRGLGTEQYF
-,TRBJ2-1,-,TRBV30,TGTGTCTGGAGTGTAGGGGCGGGGGCAATCTATGAGCAGTTCTTC,CVWSVGAGAIYEQFF
TRBD1,TRBJ1-1,-,TRBV6-1,TGTGCCAGCAGATCACGGGACAGGGACACTGAAGCTTTCTTT,CASRSRDRDTEAFF
TRBD1,TRBJ2-2,-,TRBV7-9,TGTGCCAGCAGGTCTCCGGGACAGGGGGCCGGGGAGCTGTTTTTT,CASRSPGQGAGELFF
TRBD1,TRBJ1-1,few,TRBV7-9,TGTGCCAGCAGCCCGCTACAGGGGAGGGGGAACACTGAAGCTTTCTTT,CASSPLQGRGNTEAFF
TRBD1,TRBJ1-1,-,TRBV5-8,TGTGCCAGCAGCTTTGGCTACCGGGACAGGAACACTGAAGCTTTCTTT,CASSFGYRDRNTEAFF
-,TRBJ1-2,-,TRBV6-6,TGTGCCAGCAGCCCCGGGGGATTTGGTGGCTACACCTTC,CASSPGGFGGYTF
-,TRBJ1-4,-,TRBV7-8,TGTGCCAGCAGCTTACCGGACAGCCCGAAGGGGACAACTAATGAAAAACTGTTTTTT,CASSLPDSPKGTTNEKLFF
TRBD1,TRBJ1-2,few,TRBV9,TGTGCCAGCAGCGCGTGGGACAGGGATAACTATGGCTACACCTTC,CASSAWDRDNYGYTF
-,TRBJ2-5,-,TRBV30,TGTGCCTGGAGTACCTCACAGGGTGCCCAAGAGACCCAGTACTTC,CAWSTSQGAQETQYF
-,TRBJ1-1,-,TRBV19,TGTGCCAGTAGTTTTCAAAGGAACAGAGGGACATTTTTT,CASSFQRNRGTFF
TRBD1,TRBJ1-6,-,TRBV13,TGTGCCAGCAGCTTAGGCGGGACAGGAAGCTCCTATAATTCACCCCTCCACTTT,CASSLGGTGSSYNSPLHF
TRBD1,TRBJ1-1,few,TRBV20-1,TGCAGTGCTAGAAGGGGGCAGGAAGCTTTCTTT,CSARRGQEAFF
-,TRBJ1-1,-,TRBV7-8,TGTGCCAGCAGCTTATGGGGACGGGGCCGGGGTTCGACTGAAGCTTTCTTT,CASSLWGRGRGSTEAFF
-,TRBJ1-1,-,TRBV5-8,TGTGCCAGCAGAGTAGAAATAAACACTGAAGCTTTCTTT,CASRVEINTEAFF
-,TRBJ2-6,-,TRBV5-4,TGTGCCAGCAGCTTGGGGAGGGACCGGTCTGGGGCCAACGTCCTGACTTTC,CASSLGRDRSGANVLTF
-,TRBJ1-2,-,TRBV6-1,TGTGCCAGCAGTGGGGCCAGGCCCTATGGCTACACCTTC,CASSGARPYGYTF
TRBD2,TRBJ2-3,medium-sized,TRBV15,TGTGCCACCAGCAGAGATAAGGCGGGGGGGCCAGATACGCAGTATTTT,CATSRDKAGGPDTQYF
-,TRBJ1-5,-,TRBV19,TGTGCCAGTAGTAATCGAGGACCCCAGCCCCAGCATTTT,CASSNRGPQPQHF
-,TRBJ2-7,once,TRBV2,TGTGCCAGCAGGGACAATCCCTACGAGCAGTACTTC,CASRDNPYEQYF
-,TRBJ1-1,-,TRBV7-9,TGTGCCAGCAGCTTACCCACGGGGGGTTGGGGAAACACTGAAGCTTTCTTT,CASSLPTGGWGNTEAFF
TRBD2,TRBJ2-2,-,TRBV11-2,TGTGCCAGCAGCTTAGTCGGGAGGGGGTCCGGGGAGCTGTTTTTT,CASSLVGRGSGELFF
-,TRBJ2-7,-,TRBV4-3,TGCGCCAGCAGCCGCACCGGAGGGGACTACGAGCAGTACTTC,CASSRTGGDYEQYF
-,TRBJ1-1,-,TRBV13,TGTGCCAGCAGCCCCTGGCCAGGGGACACTGAAGCTTTCTTT,CASSPWPGDTEAFF
-,TRBJ1-2,-,TRBV2,TGTGCCAGCAGCCGCCCCTTGGTTGGCTACACCTTC,CASSRPLVGYTF
TRBD2,TRBJ2-3,-,TRBV5-4,TGTGCCAGCAGCTCTGAACCTAGCGGGGGGATCACAGATACGCAGTATTTT,CASSSEPSGGITDTQYF